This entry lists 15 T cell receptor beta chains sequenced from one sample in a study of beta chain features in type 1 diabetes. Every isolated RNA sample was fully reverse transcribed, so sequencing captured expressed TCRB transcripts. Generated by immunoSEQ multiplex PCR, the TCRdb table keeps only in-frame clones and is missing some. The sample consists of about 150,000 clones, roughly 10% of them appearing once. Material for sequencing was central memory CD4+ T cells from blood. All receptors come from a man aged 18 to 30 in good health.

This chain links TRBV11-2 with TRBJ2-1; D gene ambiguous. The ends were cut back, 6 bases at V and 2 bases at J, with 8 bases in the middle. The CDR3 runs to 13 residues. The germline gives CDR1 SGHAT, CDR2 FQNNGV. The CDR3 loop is CASRPGAYNEQFF. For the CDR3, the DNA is TGTGCCAGCAGGCCAGGAGCCTACAATGAGCAGTTCTTC.

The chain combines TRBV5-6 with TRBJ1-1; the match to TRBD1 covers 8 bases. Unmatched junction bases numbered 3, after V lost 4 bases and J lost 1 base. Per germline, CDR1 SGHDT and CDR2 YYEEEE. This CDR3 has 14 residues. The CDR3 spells CASSGQGKNTEAFF. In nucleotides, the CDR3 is TGTGCCAGCAGCGGACAGGGAAAGAACACTGAAGCTTTCTTT.

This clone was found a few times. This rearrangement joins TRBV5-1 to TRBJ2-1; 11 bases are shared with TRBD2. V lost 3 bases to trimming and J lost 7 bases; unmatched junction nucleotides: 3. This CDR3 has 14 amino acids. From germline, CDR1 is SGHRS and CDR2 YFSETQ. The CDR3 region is CASSSPSGGNEQFF. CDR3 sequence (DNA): TGCGCCAGCAGCTCCCCTAGCGGGGGGAATGAGCAGTTCTTC.

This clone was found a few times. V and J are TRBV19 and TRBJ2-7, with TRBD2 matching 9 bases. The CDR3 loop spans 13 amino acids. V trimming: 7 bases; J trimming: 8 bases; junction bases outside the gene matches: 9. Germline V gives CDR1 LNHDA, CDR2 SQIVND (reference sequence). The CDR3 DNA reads TGTGCCAGTAATGGCGGGAGGGCCGATAAGCAGTACTTC. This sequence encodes CASNGGRADKQYF. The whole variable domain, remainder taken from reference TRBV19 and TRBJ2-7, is DGGITQSPKYLFRKEGQNVTLSCEQNLNHDAMYWYRQDPGQGLRLIYYSQIVNDFQKGDIAEGYSVSREKKESFPLTVTSAQKNPTAFYLCASNGGRADKQYFGPGTRLTVT.

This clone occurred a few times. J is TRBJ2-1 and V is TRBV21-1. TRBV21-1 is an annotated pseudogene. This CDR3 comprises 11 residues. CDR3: CASSNRDEQFF. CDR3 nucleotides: TGTGCCAGCAGCAACAGGGACGAGCAGTTCTTC.

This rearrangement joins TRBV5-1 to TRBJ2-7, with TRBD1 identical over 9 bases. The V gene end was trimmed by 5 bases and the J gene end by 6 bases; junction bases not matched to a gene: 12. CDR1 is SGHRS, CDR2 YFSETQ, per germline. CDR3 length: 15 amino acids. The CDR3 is CASSLKRTGEFEQYF. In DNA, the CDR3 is TGCGCCAGCAGTTTGAAGAGGACAGGGGAGTTCGAGCAGTACTTC.

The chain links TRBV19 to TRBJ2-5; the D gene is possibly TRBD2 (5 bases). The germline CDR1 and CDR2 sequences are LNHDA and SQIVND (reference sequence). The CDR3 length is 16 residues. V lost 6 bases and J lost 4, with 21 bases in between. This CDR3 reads CASSTTRRGGGETQYF. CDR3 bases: TGTGCCAGTAGCACAACTAGGCGTGGAGGAGGAGAGACCCAGTACTTC.

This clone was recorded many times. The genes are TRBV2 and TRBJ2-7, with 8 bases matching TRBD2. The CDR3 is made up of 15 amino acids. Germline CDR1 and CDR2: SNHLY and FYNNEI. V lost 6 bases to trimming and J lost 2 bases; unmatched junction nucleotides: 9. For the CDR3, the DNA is TGTGCCAGCAGGGACCCGGTAGCGGGGCCCTACGAGCAGTACTTC. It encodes CASRDPVAGPYEQYF.

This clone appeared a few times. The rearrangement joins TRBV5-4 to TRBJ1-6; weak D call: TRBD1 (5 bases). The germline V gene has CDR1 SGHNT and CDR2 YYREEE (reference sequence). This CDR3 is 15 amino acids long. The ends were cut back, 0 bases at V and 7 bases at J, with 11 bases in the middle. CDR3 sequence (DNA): TGTGCCAGCAGCTTGGCCGCAGGGAAGAATTCACCCCTCCACTTT. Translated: CASSLAAGKNSPLHF.

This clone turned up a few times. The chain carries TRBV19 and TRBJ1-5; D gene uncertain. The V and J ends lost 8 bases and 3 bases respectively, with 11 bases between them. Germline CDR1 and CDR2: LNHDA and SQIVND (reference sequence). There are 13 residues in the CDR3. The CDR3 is CASSQVLNQPQHF. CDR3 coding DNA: TGTGCCAGTTCTCAGGTCCTCAATCAGCCCCAGCATTTT.

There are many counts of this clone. CDR3 protein: CASSSNYVETQYF. As DNA, the CDR3 is TGTGCCAGCAGCTCAAATTATGTCGAGACCCAGTACTTC. The rearrangement joins TRBV7-2 to TRBJ2-5; no definite D call. V dropped 4 bases and J dropped 5 bases, with 11 bases sitting between them. Germline CDR1 reads SGHTA; CDR2 reads FQGNSA. The CDR3 covers 13 residues.

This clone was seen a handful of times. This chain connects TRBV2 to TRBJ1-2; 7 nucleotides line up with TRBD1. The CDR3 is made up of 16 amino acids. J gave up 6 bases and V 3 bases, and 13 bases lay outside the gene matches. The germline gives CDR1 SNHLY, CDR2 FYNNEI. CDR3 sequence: CASSDGGTAWLDGYTF. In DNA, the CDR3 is TGTGCCAGCAGTGATGGGGGGACAGCTTGGTTGGATGGCTACACCTTC.

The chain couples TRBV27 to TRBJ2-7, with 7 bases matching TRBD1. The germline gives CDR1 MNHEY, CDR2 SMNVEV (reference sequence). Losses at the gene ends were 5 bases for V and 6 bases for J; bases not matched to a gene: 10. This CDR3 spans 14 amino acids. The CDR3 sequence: CASSANRGVGEQYF. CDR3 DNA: TGTGCCAGCAGTGCAAACAGGGGAGTAGGCGAGCAGTACTTC.

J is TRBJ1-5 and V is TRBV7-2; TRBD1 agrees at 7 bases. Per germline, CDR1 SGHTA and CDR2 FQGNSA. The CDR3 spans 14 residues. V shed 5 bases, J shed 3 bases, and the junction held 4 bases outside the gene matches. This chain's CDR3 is CASSTTGINQPQHF. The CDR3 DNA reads TGTGCCAGCAGCACGACAGGGATCAATCAGCCCCAGCATTTT.

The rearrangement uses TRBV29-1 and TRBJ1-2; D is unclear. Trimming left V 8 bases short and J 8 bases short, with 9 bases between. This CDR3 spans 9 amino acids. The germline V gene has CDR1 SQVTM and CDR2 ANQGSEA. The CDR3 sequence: CSQGPGYTF. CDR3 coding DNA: TGCAGCCAAGGGCCAGGCTACACCTTC.